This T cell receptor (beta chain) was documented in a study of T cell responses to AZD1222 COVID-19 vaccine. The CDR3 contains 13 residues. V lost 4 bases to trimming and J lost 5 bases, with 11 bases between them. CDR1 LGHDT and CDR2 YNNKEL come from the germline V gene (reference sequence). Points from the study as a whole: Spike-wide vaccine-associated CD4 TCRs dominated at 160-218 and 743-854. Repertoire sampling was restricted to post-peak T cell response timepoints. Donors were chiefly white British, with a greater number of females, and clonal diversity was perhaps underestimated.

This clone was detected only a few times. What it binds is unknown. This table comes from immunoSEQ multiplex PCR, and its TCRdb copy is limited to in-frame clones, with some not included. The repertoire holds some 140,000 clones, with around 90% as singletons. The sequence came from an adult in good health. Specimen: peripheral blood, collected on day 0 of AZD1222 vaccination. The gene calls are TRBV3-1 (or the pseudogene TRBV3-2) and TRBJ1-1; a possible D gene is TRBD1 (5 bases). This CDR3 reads CASSPGGGTEAFF. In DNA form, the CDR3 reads TGTGCCAGCAGCCCGGGCGGGGGGACTGAAGCTTTCTTT.